This T cell receptor beta chain is from a study of shared clonotypes between healthy human individuals. The repertoire was sequenced with immunoSEQ multiplex PCR; TCRdb's copy has only in-frame clones and lacks some. Of around 2.5 million clones listed, approximately 94% were seen once; the top ten hold 0.35% to 0.45%. V lost 1 base, J lost 4 bases, and 14 bases lay in between. The germline V gene has CDR1 SGHDN and CDR2 FVKESK. CDR3 length equals 16 residues. Comments on this clone: Its target is not known.

Study-wide findings and caveats: Having only a few donors restricted how much genetic and exposure-history diversity was captured. Donor clonotype sharing was expected to depend on sequencing depth. When compared with the clonotypes that were shared by all four sorted-subset donors, the non-shared clonotypes turned out to have lower generation probabilities.

Naive CD4+ cells were CD45RA-selected; the remaining cells were memory. The chain carries TRBV14 and TRBJ2-1, with D possibly TRBD1 on 7 matching bases. The clonotype comes from a man aged 18 to 29 in good health. Some clones in this sample may be carry-over from other donors' samples. The sample consisted of naive CD4+ T cells from PBMCs. Subset denoted: CD45RA+ positively selected. CDR3 protein: CASSQAFRGTYNEQFF. DNA for the CDR3: TGTGCCAGCAGCCAAGCTTTCAGGGGGACTTACAATGAGCAGTTCTTC.